Below are 32 T cell receptor beta chains sequenced from a single sample in a study of blood T cell repertoires in COVID-19. Profiling relied on immunoSEQ multiplex PCR, and the TCRdb table lists in-frame clones only, not all of them. This table holds some 120,000 clones, around 91% found once. The material sequenced was peripheral blood. The receptors were sampled from a man in his sixties or seventies with active or convalescent COVID-19.

V and J are TRBV5-1 and TRBJ2-1; 8 bases are shared with TRBD2. Losses at the gene ends were 0 bases for V and 3 bases for J; bases not matched to a gene: 8. Germline CDR1 is SGHRS and CDR2 is YFSETQ. This CDR3 has 17 amino acids. Here the CDR3 reads CASSLERVLADYNEQFF. DNA for the CDR3: TGCGCCAGCAGCTTGGAGAGGGTACTAGCGGACTACAATGAGCAGTTCTTC.

The gene calls are TRBV5-4 and TRBJ2-3; D is possibly TRBD2 (6 bases). The V gene's germline CDR1 is SGHNT and CDR2 YYREEE (reference sequence). V dropped 0 bases and J dropped 2 bases, with 10 bases sitting between them. CDR3 length: 15 residues. The CDR3 DNA is TGTGCCAGCAGCTTGGACGCGGGGTACACAGATACGCAGTATTTT. Encoded protein: CASSLDAGYTDTQYF.

The V and J genes are TRBV28 and TRBJ2-2; 12 nucleotides match TRBD1. Germline-derived CDR1 and CDR2 are MDHEN and SYDVKM. CDR3 length equals 16 residues. V trimming: 2 bases; J trimming: 6 bases; junction bases outside the gene matches: 4. Here the CDR3 DNA reads TGTGCCAGCAGTTTAGGGACAGGGGGCGCGCCCGGGGAGCTGTTTTTT. It encodes CASSLGTGGAPGELFF.

The chain recombines TRBV27 with TRBJ2-1; 8 bases line up with TRBD1. J gave up 5 bases and V 6 bases, and 6 bases lay outside the gene matches. The CDR3 runs to 14 residues. Germline CDR1 is MNHEY and CDR2 is SMNVEV (reference sequence). CDR3 loop: CASRKDRDHNEQFF. CDR3 sequence (DNA): TGTGCCAGCAGAAAGGACAGGGACCACAATGAGCAGTTCTTC.

The genes are TRBV3-1 (or the pseudogene TRBV3-2) and TRBJ1-2, with 10 bases identical to TRBD1. Losses at the gene ends were 4 bases for V and 7 bases for J; bases not matched to a gene: 6. CDR1 LGHDT and CDR2 YNNKEL come from the germline V gene (reference sequence). The CDR3 is made up of 14 amino acids. The chain's CDR3 is CASSPRDRGGGYTF. In DNA form, the CDR3 reads TGTGCCAGCAGCCCCCGGGACAGGGGTGGTGGCTACACCTTC.

The rearrangement uses TRBV2 and TRBJ2-1; D gene uncertain. Germline values: CDR1 SNHLY, CDR2 FYNNEI. Trimming removed 2 bases at V and 5 bases at J, with 13 bases between. The CDR3 totals 15 residues. The CDR3 nucleotides are TGTGCCAGCAGTGAACAAGCATCCCTCCACAATGAGCAGTTCTTC. Translation: CASSEQASLHNEQFF.

The chain links TRBV19 to TRBJ1-6, with a possible D match to TRBD1 (5 bases). The germline CDR1 and CDR2 sequences are LNHDA and SQIVND (reference sequence). Trimming took off 4 bases at V and 5 bases at J, with 9 bases between the two ends. The CDR3 sequence is 14 residues long. The CDR3 spells CASSTAGNNSPLHF. CDR3 DNA: TGTGCCAGTAGTACGGCAGGGAATAATTCACCCCTCCACTTT.

V gene TRBV5-1 combines with J gene TRBJ1-4; D not resolved. The CDR3 is 19 residues long. The germline CDR1 and CDR2 sequences are SGHRS and YFSETQ. V was shortened by 0 bases and J by 5 bases, with 23 bases between the two germline ends. The DNA of the CDR3 is TGCGCCAGCAGCTTGGCCGGACGCCCACTGGGTACGGGGAATGAAAAACTGTTTTTT. Its translation is CASSLAGRPLGTGNEKLFF. Supplemented by reference TRBV5-1 and TRBJ1-4, the full variable domain reads KAGVTQTPRYLIKTRGQQVTLSCSPISGHRSVSWYQQTPGQGLQFLFEYFSETQRNKGNFPGRFSGRQFSNSRSEMNVSTLELGDSALYLCASSLAGRPLGTGNEKLFFGSGTQLSVL.

This clone has a single count. The chain has TRBV7-9 and TRBJ2-4; possible D gene TRBD1, 6 bases. The length of the CDR3 is 17 residues. Deletions cut 5 bases from V and 0 bases from J, with 17 bases between. The V gene's germline CDR1 is SEHNR and CDR2 FQNEAQ (reference sequence). The CDR3 region has the DNA TGTGCCAGCAGCGTATCACAGGGCTACAAAGCCAAAAACATTCAGTACTTC. This translates into CASSVSQGYKAKNIQYF.

V is TRBV2 and J is TRBJ1-2; D gene uncertain. Trimming left V 7 bases short and J 6 bases short, with 12 bases between. This CDR3 region has 12 residues. Germline lookup yields CDR1 SNHLY and CDR2 FYNNEI. CDR3 DNA: TGTGCCAGCACCCTCGCCTGGCATGGCTACACCTTC. It yields the protein CASTLAWHGYTF.

This chain joins TRBV19 and TRBJ1-4; TRBD1 matches 10 bases. CDR1 is LNHDA, CDR2 SQIVND, per germline (reference sequence). This CDR3 region has 15 residues. The V and J ends lost 7 bases and 6 bases, in that order; junction bases with no gene match: 8. The DNA for the CDR3 is TGTGCCAGTACGACCCAGGACAGGGGGGATGAAAAACTGTTTTTT. This translates into CASTTQDRGDEKLFF.

The gene calls are TRBV27 and TRBJ2-1; maybe TRBD2 (6 bases). V dropped 1 base and J dropped 9 bases, with 10 bases sitting between them. CDR3 length: 13 residues. Per germline, CDR1 MNHEY and CDR2 SMNVEV (reference sequence). CDR3 nucleotides: TGTGCCAGCAGTTTATGGGACTCCACTGAGCAGTTCTTC. It specifies CASSLWDSTEQFF.

This chain joins TRBV11-2 and TRBJ2-5; 11 nucleotides align to TRBD2. V dropped 4 bases and J dropped 5; count of bases not matched to a gene: 6. Germline CDR1 is SGHAT and CDR2 is FQNNGV. The CDR3 consists of 15 residues. The CDR3 DNA follows: TGTGCCAGCAGCTCTAGCGGGAGGATTGGGGAGACCCAGTACTTC. Encoded protein: CASSSSGRIGETQYF.

V is TRBV18 and J is TRBJ1-6; 9 bases are shared with TRBD1. Trimming took 6 bases from V and 10 from J; bases not matched to a gene: 7. CDR1 and CDR2 (germline): KGHSH, LQKENI. This CDR3 region has 14 residues. CDR3 in amino acids: CASSGTGNDSPLHF. The CDR3 region has the DNA TGTGCCAGCTCCGGGACAGGGAACGACTCACCCCTCCACTTT.

This clone was seen more than once but under ten times. The chain links TRBV28 to TRBJ1-5; D uncertain. The ends were cut back, 5 bases at V and 3 bases at J, with 11 bases in the middle. The CDR3 is 14 amino acids. Germline V lookup: CDR1 MDHEN, CDR2 SYDVKM. The CDR3 DNA follows: TGTGCCAGCAGTCTCGAGCAGGTCAATCAGCCCCAGCATTTT. Translating gives CASSLEQVNQPQHF. Filled out from reference TRBV28 and TRBJ1-5, the complete variable domain reads DVKVTQSSRYLVKRTGEKVFLECVQDMDHENMFWYRQDPGLGLRLIYFSYDVKMKEKGDIPEGYSVSREKKERFSLILESASTNQTSMYLCASSLEQVNQPQHFGDGTRLSIL.

The chain carries TRBV25-1 and TRBJ1-3, with D hard to call. V was cut by 2 bases and J by 9 bases, with 5 bases left in between. CDR3 length: 11 residues. Germline-derived CDR1 and CDR2 are MGHDK and SYGVNS. Here the CDR3 DNA reads TGTGCCAGCAGTGAACGTTCCACCATATATTTT. Protein product: CASSERSTIYF.

The chain recombines TRBV11-2 with TRBJ1-4; 10 nucleotides align to TRBD1. Germline V gives CDR1 SGHAT, CDR2 FQNNGV. V lost 8 bases and J lost 8; bases outside the gene matches: 11. This CDR3 comprises 15 residues. CDR3 in amino acids: CASRPLGTGEEKLFF. As DNA, the CDR3 is TGTGCCAGCCGACCCTTGGGGACAGGGGAAGAAAAACTGTTTTTT.

The chain is built from TRBV28 and TRBJ2-7; 9 bases are shared with TRBD1. Per germline, CDR1 MDHEN and CDR2 SYDVKM. Trimming removed 4 bases from V and 6 bases from J; junction bases left unmatched: 7. This CDR3 has 14 residues. DNA of the CDR3: TGTGCCAGCAGTTCGGGAGGACAGGGGAGCGAGCAGTACTTC. Its protein product is CASSSGGQGSEQYF.

The CDR3 loop reads CASSLWASGAYEQYF. The CDR3 region has the DNA TGTGCCAGCAGCTTATGGGCTAGCGGGGCCTACGAGCAGTACTTC. The V gene is TRBV7-2, the J gene TRBJ2-7; 9 nucleotides agree with TRBD2. This CDR3 has 15 amino acids. V dropped 2 bases and J dropped 2; count of bases not matched to a gene: 4. Per germline, CDR1 SGHTA and CDR2 FQGNSA.

The V and J genes are TRBV7-3 and TRBJ2-3, with 8 positions matching TRBD2. Germline V CDR1 and CDR2: SGHTA, FQGTGA. The CDR3 consists of 15 residues. The trim removed 5 bases at V and 2 bases at J, leaving 6 bases unmatched. CDR3 sequence reads: CASSVAGTSTDTQYF. CDR3 nucleotide sequence: TGTGCCAGCAGCGTAGCGGGAACCTCCACAGATACGCAGTATTTT.

This sequence joins TRBV5-8 and TRBJ1-5, with TRBD1 matching 7 bases. Germline values: CDR1 SGHTS, CDR2 YDEGEE. The V gene end was trimmed by 0 bases and the J gene end by 2 bases; junction bases not matched to a gene: 5. The CDR3 spans 16 residues. CDR3 sequence reads: CASSLAKGAGNQPQHF. DNA for the CDR3: TGTGCCAGCAGCTTGGCCAAGGGGGCGGGCAATCAGCCCCAGCATTTT.

This chain joins TRBV30 and TRBJ2-3, with a weak D call TRBD2 (5 bases). V lost 1 base, J lost 1 base, and 9 bases lay in between. The CDR3 runs 14 residues. From germline, CDR1 is GTSNPN and CDR2 SVGIG (reference sequence). The CDR3 DNA follows: TGTGCCTGGAGTGGCGGGCACCGCACAGATACGCAGTATTTT. It encodes CAWSGGHRTDTQYF.

The rearrangement links TRBV5-1 to TRBJ2-5; the match to TRBD1 covers 9 bases. There are 15 residues in the CDR3. Germline CDR1 and CDR2: SGHRS and YFSETQ. The junction had 5 bases not matched to a gene; V was cut back by 5 bases and J by 0 bases. CDR3 sequence (DNA): TGCGCCAGCAGATTGACAGGGGGGGACCAAGAGACCCAGTACTTC. This gives the protein CASRLTGGDQETQYF.

The chain recombines TRBV7-3 with TRBJ2-1; 12 bases agree with TRBD2. Germline V CDR1 and CDR2: SGHTA, FQGTGA. Unmatched junction bases numbered 5, after V lost 4 bases and J lost 7 bases. The CDR3 consists of 15 residues. The CDR3 reads CASSWTSGIGNEQFF. For the CDR3, the DNA is TGTGCCAGCAGCTGGACTAGCGGGATAGGGAATGAGCAGTTCTTC.

The chain employs TRBV2 and TRBJ1-2; TRBD1 aligns across 8 bases. Germline V gives CDR1 SNHLY, CDR2 FYNNEI. J was trimmed by 4 bases and V by 2 bases; bases with no gene match: 6. The CDR3 length is 15 residues. The CDR3: CASSESSGGGYGYTF. The CDR3 nucleotides are TGTGCCAGCAGTGAATCGTCAGGGGGCGGCTATGGCTACACCTTC.

This chain uses TRBV10-3 with TRBJ2-2, with TRBD2 identical over 7 bases. This CDR3 spans 15 amino acids. CDR1 and CDR2 from the germline V gene are ENHRY and SYGVKD. The V and J ends lost 5 bases and 2 bases, in that order; junction bases with no gene match: 5. CDR3 sequence: CAISMSGDNTGELFF. The DNA of the CDR3 is TGTGCCATCAGTATGAGCGGGGATAACACCGGGGAGCTGTTTTTT.

The rearrangement joins TRBV28 to TRBJ2-4, with a possible D match to TRBD2 (6 bases). Germline-derived CDR1 and CDR2 are MDHEN and SYDVKM. The CDR3 spans 15 residues. Trimming removed 5 bases at V and 4 bases at J, with 15 bases between. The CDR3 bases are TGTGCCAGCAGTCCTCAAACGGCGGGAAAAAACATTCAGTACTTC. It yields the protein CASSPQTAGKNIQYF.

This sequence joins TRBV3-1 (or the pseudogene TRBV3-2) and TRBJ2-3; D call uncertain. Trimming took off 4 bases at V and 1 base at J, with 3 bases between the two ends. From germline, CDR1 is LGHDT and CDR2 YNNKEL (reference sequence). This CDR3 has 12 residues. CDR3 amino acids: CASSRGTDTQYF. In DNA form, the CDR3 reads TGTGCCAGCAGCCGAGGCACAGATACGCAGTATTTT.

This clone was picked up one time. V and J are TRBV14 and TRBJ1-1; a possible D gene is TRBD1 (5 bases). Germline CDR1 reads SGHDN; CDR2 reads FVKESK. With 2 bases removed from V and 1 base from J, the gap between germline ends came to 11 bases. The CDR3 is 15 amino acids. Here the CDR3 DNA reads TGTGCCAGCAGCCAACCTAGGGGCCCGAACACTGAAGCTTTCTTT. This sequence encodes CASSQPRGPNTEAFF.

The J gene is TRBJ2-1, the V gene TRBV25-1; 7 bases are a match to TRBD2. The CDR3 consists of 13 residues. Per the germline V gene, CDR1 is MGHDK and CDR2 is SYGVNS. V trimming: 3 bases; J trimming: 4 bases; junction bases outside the gene matches: 0. The CDR3 coding sequence is TGTGCCAGCAGTGACGGGGGGTACAATGAGCAGTTCTTC. Protein: CASSDGGYNEQFF.

The V call is TRBV6-2 or TRBV6-3, the J call TRBJ2-2; D is perhaps TRBD2 (6 bases). Germline assignment: CDR1 MNHEY and CDR2 SVGEGT. The CDR3 runs to 15 residues. The V end lost 2 bases, the J end lost 2 bases, and 9 bases lay between the germline ends. CDR3 nucleotides: TGTGCCAGCAGTTACCTACTAGCCAACACCGGGGAGCTGTTTTTT. Protein product: CASSYLLANTGELFF.

The rearrangement uses TRBV19 and TRBJ2-6; 10 bases match TRBD2. The CDR3 consists of 17 residues. The germline V gene encodes CDR1 LNHDA and CDR2 SQIVND (reference sequence). The junction had 3 bases not matched to a gene; V was cut back by 4 bases and J by 0 bases. The CDR3 loop is CASSRTSGTSGANVLTF. CDR3 in DNA: TGTGCCAGTAGTAGGACTAGCGGAACCTCTGGGGCCAACGTCCTGACTTTC.